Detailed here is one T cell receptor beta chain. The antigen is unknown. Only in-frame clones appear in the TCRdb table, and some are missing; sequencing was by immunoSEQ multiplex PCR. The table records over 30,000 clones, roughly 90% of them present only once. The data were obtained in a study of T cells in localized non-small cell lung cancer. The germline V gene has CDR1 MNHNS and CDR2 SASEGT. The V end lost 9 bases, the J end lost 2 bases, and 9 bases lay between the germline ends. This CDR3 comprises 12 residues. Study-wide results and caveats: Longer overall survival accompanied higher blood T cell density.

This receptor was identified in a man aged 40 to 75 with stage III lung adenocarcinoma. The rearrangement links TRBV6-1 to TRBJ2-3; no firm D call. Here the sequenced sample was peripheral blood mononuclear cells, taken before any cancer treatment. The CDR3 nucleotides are TGTGCCAGTGTGCAGTACACAGATACGCAGTATTTT. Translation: CASVQYTDTQYF.